The present TCR beta chain was sequenced within a study of cytomegalovirus exposure and HLA in healthy donors. About the study: In an early release, HLA-typed donors contributed some 82 million unique TCR sequences.

Study-wide results and limits: One variant, a missense change in DCLRE1C, was linked in a later analysis to TCR beta V- and J-gene trimming.

Trimming removed 1 base from V and 7 bases from J; junction bases left unmatched: 4. The CDR3 has 15 residues. CDR1 and CDR2 from the germline V gene are SEHNR and FQNEAQ (reference sequence). Concerning this clone: Its antigen remains unknown.

The PCR used 60 Vbeta and 13 Jbeta primers. The method was immunoSEQ multiplex PCR; TCRdb's version includes in-frame clones alone and lacks a portion of them. Here the sample spans about 190,000 clones, around 85% being singletons. V usage is TRBV7-9 and J usage is TRBJ1-2, with 12 bases fitting TRBD1. This sequence was found in a middle-aged man in good health and CMV-seropositive. Sequencing input: PBMCs. DNA for the CDR3: TGTGCCAGCAGCTTAGTGGGACAGGGGGCTTTTGGCTACACCTTC. It yields the protein CASSLVGQGAFGYTF.